The 30 T cell receptor beta chains given below trace back to one sample, sequenced in a study of neurological immune-mediated disorders. TCRdb fed the 5' RACE reads into MiXCR, producing one record per CDR3 protein. The sample records about 120,000 distinct CDR3 sequences, roughly 3.2% being singletons. Material for sequencing was PBMCs. The receptors were sampled from a woman younger than 45 with multiple sclerosis.

This clonotype was observed many times. The chain couples TRBV6-4 to TRBJ2-1, with TRBD2 identical over 7 bases. Germline CDR1 reads MRHNA; CDR2 reads SNTAGT. V was clipped by 4 bases and J by 7 bases; unmatched bases: 7. CDR3 size: 14 residues. The CDR3 region has the DNA TGTGCCAGCAGTGCGGCGGGAGATGGTAATGAGCAGTTCTTC. Translated: CASSAAGDGNEQFF.

In its sample, this clonotype was seen many times. The genes are TRBV29-1 and TRBJ2-1; D gene uncertain. V shed 3 bases and J shed 12 bases, with 15 bases lying between them. Germline V gives CDR1 SQVTM, CDR2 ANQGSEA. The CDR3 consists of 12 residues. The CDR3, as DNA: TGCAGCGTTGAGATGAACGTTGAGGCGCAGTTCTTC. This translates into CSVEMNVEAQFF.

This clonotype was detected ten times or more. The chain joins TRBV20-1 to TRBJ2-2, with 12 bases fitting TRBD2. V was clipped by 3 bases and J by 6 bases; unmatched bases: 2. CDR3 size: 14 residues. The germline CDR1 and CDR2 sequences are DFQATT and SNEGSKA (reference sequence). For the CDR3, the DNA is TGCAGTGCTAGCAGACTAGCGGGAGCCGGGGAGCTGTTTTTT. Translated, it gives CSASRLAGAGELFF.

V gene TRBV7-8 combines with J gene TRBJ2-1; D is unresolved. The CDR3 contains 16 residues. V was shortened by 5 bases and J by 0 bases, with 14 bases between the two germline ends. Germline loops: CDR1 SGHVS, CDR2 FQNEAQ. The CDR3 sequence is CASSPVQQSSYNEQFF. For the CDR3, the DNA is TGTGCCAGCAGCCCAGTACAACAGAGCTCCTACAATGAGCAGTTCTTC. Based on the CDR3 plus reference TRBV7-8 and TRBJ2-1, the full variable domain is GAGVSQSPRYKVAKRGQDVALRCDPISGHVSLFWYQQALGQGPEFLTYFQNEAQLDKSGLPSDRFFAERPEGSVSTLKIQRTQQEDSAVYLCASSPVQQSSYNEQFFGPGTRLTVL.

This clonotype was counted at least ten times. The V call is TRBV7-2, the J call TRBJ2-7, with D possibly matching TRBD2 (5 bases). From germline, CDR1 is SGHTA and CDR2 FQGNSA. This CDR3 has 15 amino acids. Trimming removed 3 bases from V and 1 base from J, with 13 bases in between. The CDR3 region has the DNA TGTGCCAGCAGCTTTGAGGGAGCGATGTCCTACGAGCAGTACTTC. Translated: CASSFEGAMSYEQYF.

This clonotype was counted ten times or more. The chain combines TRBV29-1 with TRBJ2-1, with a tentative D call TRBD2 (5 bases). There are 14 residues in the CDR3. V was trimmed by 4 bases and J by 0 bases, leaving 10 bases between them. Germline CDR1 SQVTM, CDR2 ANQGSEA. This CDR3 is CSVVVGSSYNEQFF. CDR3 nucleotides: TGCAGCGTTGTGGTGGGGAGCTCCTACAATGAGCAGTTCTTC.

This clonotype was found a few times. The V and J genes are TRBV20-1 and TRBJ2-5; TRBD1 might be the D (5 bases). Germline V gene lookup returns CDR1 DFQATT and CDR2 SNEGSKA (reference sequence). The CDR3 extends over 13 amino acids. The CDR3 DNA reads as TGCAACACAGAACCCATAGGGGAAGAGACCCAGTACTTC. Translating it yields CNTEPIGEETQYF.

This clonotype was counted ten times or more. The chain employs TRBV15 and TRBJ1-1; 11 bases match TRBD1. V was pared by 3 bases and J by 4 bases, with 7 bases of the junction left unmatched. The CDR3 totals 16 residues. CDR1 is LNHNV, CDR2 YYDKDF, per germline (reference sequence). CDR3 sequence reads: CATSRVTGTGGTEAFF. In DNA, the CDR3 is TGTGCCACCAGCAGGGTCACCGGGACAGGGGGCACTGAAGCTTTCTTT.

This clonotype was recorded many times. The genes are TRBV20-1 and TRBJ1-3; the D gene is possibly TRBD1 (5 bases). From germline, CDR1 is DFQATT and CDR2 SNEGSKA (reference sequence). Trimming left V 5 bases short and J 0 bases short, with 17 bases between. CDR3 length equals 16 residues. CDR3 DNA sequence: TGCAGTGCTCCGGACCCGGGACGGTCCTCTGGAAACACCATATATTTT. This sequence encodes CSAPDPGRSSGNTIYF.

This clonotype has a count of ten or more. The chain couples TRBV27 to TRBJ1-6; 11 bases are a match to TRBD1. The germline gives CDR1 MNHEY, CDR2 SMNVEV (reference sequence). The CDR3 runs to 13 residues. V shed 8 bases and J 8 bases; nucleotides not matched to a gene: 2. The CDR3 reads CASGDRGYSPLHF. The CDR3, as DNA: TGTGCCAGCGGGGACAGGGGGTATTCACCCCTCCACTTT.

This clonotype was observed at least ten times. The junction departs from germline at one end; a sequencing error may be responsible. V gene TRBV6-5 combines with J gene TRBJ1-1, with D perhaps matching TRBD1 (6 bases). The CDR3 consists of 17 residues. Looked up from germline, CDR1 is MNHEY and CDR2 is SVGAGI. This CDR3 is CASSTYSGGGGYGRGHF. The CDR3, as DNA: TGTGCCAGCAGTACCTACTCAGGTGGGGGCGGGTACGGGAGAGGGCACTTT.

In this sample, this clonotype turned up many times. The chain combines TRBV12-3 or TRBV12-4 with TRBJ2-2; possibly TRBD1 for D (6 bases). CDR3 length: 15 amino acids. V gave up 1 base and J gave up 0 bases, with 6 bases separating them. This CDR3 reads CASSLEGANTGELFF. The CDR3, as DNA: TGTGCCAGCAGTTTAGAGGGGGCGAACACCGGGGAGCTGTTTTTT.

The rearrangement joins TRBV15 to TRBJ1-1; D uncertain. The CDR3 loop spans 13 amino acids. Germline V gives CDR1 LNHNV, CDR2 YYDKDF (reference sequence). V lost 2 bases, J lost 4 bases, and 8 bases lay in between. The CDR3: CATSRWETTEAFF. CDR3 DNA sequence: TGTGCCACCAGCAGATGGGAAACCACTGAAGCTTTCTTT.

This clonotype turned up a few times. This sequence joins TRBV7-2 and TRBJ2-1, with 8 positions matching TRBD1. This CDR3 is built from 12 residues. Trimming at V came to 4 bases and at J to 9 bases, leaving 2 bases not matched to a gene. CDR1 and CDR2 from the germline V gene are SGHTA and FQGNSA. The CDR3 reads CASSSTGVEQFF. CDR3 DNA sequence: TGTGCCAGCAGCTCGACAGGGGTTGAGCAGTTCTTC.

This clonotype occurred many times. CDR3 loop: CATSRAERQETQYF. The DNA for the CDR3 is TGTGCCACCAGCAGGGCTGAGAGACAGGAGACCCAGTACTTC. The chain has TRBV15 and TRBJ2-5; tentatively, D is TRBD1 (5 bases). Between the trimmed V and J ends, which lost 3 bases and 5 bases, there was a span of 13 bases. CDR3 length: 14 residues. Germline V gene sequence: CDR1 LNHNV, CDR2 YYDKDF (reference sequence).

This clonotype was found many times. The chain combines TRBV12-3 or TRBV12-4 with TRBJ2-2; D uncertain. The V and J ends lost 6 bases and 2 bases respectively, with 16 bases between them. The length of the CDR3 is 16 residues. For the CDR3, the DNA is TGTGCCAGCAGGGATCTGGACCAGTCAAACACCGGGGAGCTGTTTTTT. Its translation is CASRDLDQSNTGELFF.

This clonotype was seen many times. This chain connects TRBV5-6 to TRBJ2-6; D could derive from TRBD1 or TRBD2 (5 bases each). Germline V gives CDR1 SGHDT, CDR2 YYEEEE. The CDR3 contains 18 residues. The V end was cut by 2 bases, the J end by 0 bases, with 15 bases between. The CDR3 DNA follows: TGTGCCAGCAGCTTTCTACCGGGACGGCGCTCTGGGGCCAACGTCCTGACTTTC. The encoded protein is CASSFLPGRRSGANVLTF.

Many counts were recorded for this clonotype. The J gene is TRBJ2-2, the V gene TRBV6-2 or TRBV6-3; 7 nucleotides agree with TRBD1. This CDR3 comprises 15 residues. Per germline, CDR1 MNHEY and CDR2 SVGEGT. V gave up 2 bases and J gave up 6 bases; unmatched junction bases: 6. The CDR3 spells CASSYKAGGAGELFF. As DNA, the CDR3 is TGTGCCAGCAGTTACAAGGCAGGGGGTGCCGGGGAGCTGTTTTTT.

This clonotype occurred many times. V and J are TRBV20-1 and TRBJ2-7; 11 nucleotides align to TRBD2. Germline V CDR1 and CDR2: DFQATT, SNEGSKA (reference sequence). V lost 3 bases, J lost 6 bases, and 4 bases stayed unmatched. The CDR3 spans 13 residues. This CDR3 reads CSASTSGSLEQYF. DNA for the CDR3: TGCAGTGCTAGTACTAGCGGGAGTCTCGAGCAGTACTTC.

This clonotype showed up just a few times. V and J are TRBV7-2 and TRBJ1-4; D gene unclear. This CDR3 spans 13 amino acids. The V and J ends lost 4 bases and 8 bases respectively, with 11 bases between them. Germline values: CDR1 SGHTA, CDR2 FQGNSA. The chain's CDR3 is CASSYAREEKLFF. As DNA, the CDR3 is TGTGCCAGCAGCTACGCCAGAGAGGAAAAACTGTTTTTT. Full variable domain (rest looked up from reference TRBV7-2 and TRBJ1-4): GAGVSQSPSNKVTEKGKDVELRCDPISGHTALYWYRQSLGQGLEFLIYFQGNSAPDKSGLPSDRFSAERTGGSVSTLTIQRTQQEDSAVYLCASSYAREEKLFFGSGTQLSVL.

In its sample, this clonotype was seen many times. The chain joins TRBV20-1 to TRBJ1-2; a possible D gene is TRBD1 (6 bases). The CDR3 contains 15 residues. Germline CDR1 and CDR2: DFQATT and SNEGSKA (reference sequence). V lost 1 base and J 4 bases, leaving 16 bases between the germline ends. The CDR3 DNA sequence: TGCAGTGCTAGAGGAGGGGGAGGGGTAACCTATGGCTACACCTTC. Translating it yields CSARGGGGVTYGYTF.

This clonotype was recorded at least ten times. V and J are TRBV7-2 and TRBJ2-7, with 8 bases that match TRBD2. Germline values: CDR1 SGHTA, CDR2 FQGNSA. The junction had 5 bases not matched to a gene; V was cut back by 0 bases and J by 1 base. The CDR3 runs 16 residues. The CDR3 DNA reads as TGTGCCAGCAGCTTAGCAGGCGGGGGGTCTTCCTACGAGCAGTACTTC. This gives the protein CASSLAGGGSSYEQYF.

This clonotype occurred many times. The J gene is TRBJ2-1, the V gene TRBV29-1; D is uncertain. The CDR3 extends over 14 amino acids. Trimming removed 6 bases at V and 0 bases at J, with 12 bases between. CDR1 is SQVTM, CDR2 ANQGSEA, per germline. For the CDR3, the DNA is TGCAGCGTACTCACAGTTAGCTCCTACAATGAGCAGTTCTTC. This sequence encodes CSVLTVSSYNEQFF.

Many counts were recorded for this clonotype. J is TRBJ1-2 and V is TRBV6-5; tentative D call: TRBD1 (6 bases). Germline values: CDR1 MNHEY, CDR2 SVGAGI. The CDR3 is made up of 14 amino acids. Trimming shortened V by 4 bases and J by 4 bases, and 13 bases separated the two germline ends. CDR3 bases: TGTGCCAGCAGTTCCGCGACAGGATCCTATGGCTACACCTTC. Protein: CASSSATGSYGYTF.

This clonotype was counted many times. J is TRBJ1-2 and V is TRBV5-1; 8 bases are a match to TRBD1. Trimming cost V 4 bases and J 6 bases; bases outside gene matches: 11. Germline values: CDR1 SGHRS, CDR2 YFSETQ. The CDR3 covers 15 residues. The CDR3 sequence is CASSPRDRLVDGYTF. The CDR3 bases are TGCGCCAGCAGCCCCCGGGACAGGCTAGTGGATGGCTACACCTTC.

This clonotype was detected many times. This chain joins TRBV11-2 and TRBJ1-1; D is unresolved. The CDR3 runs 13 residues. Germline V gene lookup returns CDR1 SGHAT and CDR2 FQNNGV. V was clipped by 1 base and J by 4 bases, with 7 bases between them. The chain's CDR3 is CASSLGMSTEAFF. As DNA, the CDR3 is TGTGCCAGCAGCTTAGGGATGTCCACTGAAGCTTTCTTT.

This clonotype was recorded at least ten times. The junction does not match germline at one end; this may be a read error. This chain uses TRBV5-1 with TRBJ1-1; D is uncertain. The V gene's germline CDR1 is SGHRS and CDR2 YFSETQ. This CDR3 has 12 amino acids. CDR3 protein: CASSLAAGPWVF. Written as DNA, the CDR3 is TGCGCCAGCAGCTTGGCGGCAGGCCCGTGGGTCTTT.

In its sample, this clonotype was seen many times. The CDR3 coding sequence is TGTGCCGTTCTACGTGACAGGGAGGTTTCCAACTATGGCTACACCTTC. Translating gives CAVLRDREVSNYGYTF. The chain has TRBV10-3 and TRBJ1-2; 7 bases agree with TRBD1. Germline V lookup: CDR1 ENHRY, CDR2 SYGVKD. V shed 11 bases, J shed 2 bases, and the junction held 17 bases outside the gene matches. The CDR3 has 16 amino acids.

This clonotype occurred many times. The chain has TRBV5-1 and TRBJ2-6; TRBD1 aligns across 9 bases. The V and J ends lost 4 bases and 0 bases, in that order; junction bases with no gene match: 8. The CDR3 has 18 amino acids. Germline V CDR1 and CDR2: SGHRS, YFSETQ. The CDR3 region is CASSKGQGRFSGANVLTF. The DNA of the CDR3 is TGCGCCAGCAGCAAGGGACAGGGAAGGTTCTCTGGGGCCAACGTCCTGACTTTC. The full variable domain, its missing parts supplied by reference TRBV5-1 and TRBJ2-6, is KAGVTQTPRYLIKTRGQQVTLSCSPISGHRSVSWYQQTPGQGLQFLFEYFSETQRNKGNFPGRFSGRQFSNSRSEMNVSTLELGDSALYLCASSKGQGRFSGANVLTFGAGSRLTVL.

The rearrangement links TRBV20-1 to TRBJ2-5; possibly TRBD1 or TRBD2 for D (5 bases each). Trimming took 6 bases from V and 5 from J, leaving 22 bases between them. The CDR3 totals 15 residues. Germline lookup yields CDR1 DFQATT and CDR2 SNEGSKA (reference sequence). CDR3 bases: TGCAGTGCGAACTCGGGACGCCCTCTGGGGGAGACCCAGTACTTC. Protein sequence: CSANSGRPLGETQYF.